One and the same sample provided the 23 T cell receptor beta chains below, sequenced in a study of blood T cell repertoires in COVID-19. Here immunoSEQ multiplex PCR was the method, and the copy in TCRdb shows in-frame clones only, minus some. The sample shows some 200,000 clones, 75% to 85% of them seen only once. The sequencing input was peripheral blood. These receptors were obtained from a woman aged 35 to 49 who had recovered from COVID-19.

The genes are TRBV5-5 and TRBJ1-2; D is uncertain. Germline V gene sequence: CDR1 SGHKS, CDR2 YYEKEE (reference sequence). The CDR3 contains 14 residues. Between the trimmed V and J ends, which lost 4 bases and 8 bases, there was a span of 18 bases. CDR3 nucleotides: TGTGCCAGCAGCGACGGACTTACCTATGGGGGCTACACCTTC. As protein: CASSDGLTYGGYTF.

The V call is TRBV2, the J call TRBJ2-5, with D maybe TRBD1 (6 bases). Trimming cost V 7 bases and J 3 bases, with 15 bases left between them. CDR1 and CDR2 (germline): SNHLY, FYNNEI. The CDR3 has 14 residues. As DNA, the CDR3 is TGTGCCAGCACCCGGACAGCAATTAAAGAGACCCAGTACTTC. It yields the protein CASTRTAIKETQYF. Supplemented by reference TRBV2 and TRBJ2-5, the full variable domain reads EPEVTQTPSHQVTQMGQEVILRCVPISNHLYFYWYRQILGQKVEFLVSFYNNEISEKSEIFDDQFSVERPDGSNFTLKIRSTKLEDSAMYFCASTRTAIKETQYFGPGTRLLVL.

The chain is built from TRBV10-1 and TRBJ2-7; no definite D call. Trimming took 5 bases from V and 9 from J, leaving 11 bases between them. CDR3 length: 11 amino acids. CDR1 and CDR2 from the germline V gene are WNHNN and SYGVQD (reference sequence). The CDR3 region is CASSWSVTQYF. The CDR3 DNA follows: TGCGCCAGCAGTTGGTCGGTAACGCAGTACTTC.

CDR3 DNA: TGTGCCAGCAGTGCCCGCGAGGGGGCTGACACTGAAGCTTTCTTT. Amino acid sequence: CASSAREGADTEAFF. V and J are TRBV6-6 and TRBJ1-1, with 7 bases matching TRBD1. The germline CDR1 and CDR2 sequences are MNHNY and SVGAGI (reference sequence). CDR3 length: 15 amino acids. V dropped 5 bases and J dropped 3; count of bases not matched to a gene: 9.

This clone was seen just once. V and J are TRBV5-4 and TRBJ2-3; TRBD2 aligns across 9 bases. Germline assignment: CDR1 SGHNT and CDR2 YYREEE (reference sequence). This CDR3 comprises 16 residues. Trimming at V came to 0 bases and at J to 4 bases, leaving 6 bases not matched to a gene. The CDR3 here is CASSLVGGLAADTQYF. CDR3 DNA: TGTGCCAGCAGCTTGGTAGGGGGACTAGCAGCAGATACGCAGTATTTT. The full variable domain, with the rest looked up from reference TRBV5-4 and TRBJ2-3, is ETGVTQSPTHLIKTRGQQVTLRCSSQSGHNTVSWYQQALGQGPQFIFQYYREEENGRGNFPPRFSGLQFPNYSSELNVNALELDDSALYLCASSLVGGLAADTQYFGPGTRLTVL.

The J gene is TRBJ2-1, the V gene TRBV5-4; TRBD1 agrees at 8 bases. J lost 10 bases, V lost 4 bases, and 4 bases had no gene match. CDR3 length equals 12 residues. The V gene's germline CDR1 is SGHNT and CDR2 YYREEE (reference sequence). In DNA, the CDR3 is TGTGCCAGCAGCAGACAGGGGAGGGAGCAGTTCTTC. Translated, it gives CASSRQGREQFF. Complete variable domain (other parts from reference TRBV5-4 and TRBJ2-1): ETGVTQSPTHLIKTRGQQVTLRCSSQSGHNTVSWYQQALGQGPQFIFQYYREEENGRGNFPPRFSGLQFPNYSSELNVNALELDDSALYLCASSRQGREQFFGPGTRLTVL.

The V call is TRBV27, the J call TRBJ2-1; tentative D call: TRBD1 (6 bases). V was clipped by 0 bases and J by 7 bases, with 16 bases between them. Germline V gives CDR1 MNHEY, CDR2 SMNVEV (reference sequence). CDR3 length equals 16 residues. The CDR3, as DNA: TGTGCCAGCAGTTTATCGACAGGTGGGTGGGGGAATGAGCAGTTCTTC. This gives the protein CASSLSTGGWGNEQFF.

J is TRBJ2-2 and V is TRBV5-4; D not certain. Germline CDR1 reads SGHNT; CDR2 reads YYREEE (reference sequence). The CDR3 is 13 amino acids. The V end lost 0 bases, the J end lost 5 bases, and 5 bases lay between the germline ends. CDR3 sequence: CASSLDPTGELFF. CDR3 DNA sequence: TGTGCCAGCAGCTTGGATCCGACCGGGGAGCTGTTTTTT.

The CDR3 bases are TGTGCCAGCAGCGCAACTAGCGGGGGGACAGACGTCGAGCAGTATTTT. It specifies CASSATSGGTDVEQYF. The V gene is TRBV7-2, the J gene TRBJ2-3, with 12 bases fitting TRBD2. V gave up 5 bases and J gave up 11 bases; unmatched junction bases: 14. The CDR3 length is 16 residues. CDR1 and CDR2 from the germline V gene are SGHTA and FQGNSA.

The V and J genes are TRBV27 and TRBJ1-2; 8 bases fit TRBD1. The CDR3 totals 13 residues. The ends lost 3 bases at V and 7 bases at J; junction bases unmatched: 4. Germline loops: CDR1 MNHEY, CDR2 SMNVEV (reference sequence). The CDR3 spells CASSFWTGLGYTF. Written as DNA, the CDR3 is TGTGCCAGCAGTTTTTGGACAGGGCTTGGCTACACCTTC.

The rearrangement links TRBV7-2 to TRBJ2-1; D gene unclear. This CDR3 comprises 13 residues. V shed 6 bases and J shed 9 bases, with 15 bases lying between them. From germline, CDR1 is SGHTA and CDR2 FQGNSA. CDR3 DNA sequence: TGTGCCAGCAGTTCGCAACCGGGTGTTGAGCAGTTCTTC. It specifies CASSSQPGVEQFF. Together with reference TRBV7-2 and TRBJ2-1, the CDR3 gives the full variable domain: GAGVSQSPSNKVTEKGKDVELRCDPISGHTALYWYRQSLGQGLEFLIYFQGNSAPDKSGLPSDRFSAERTGGSVSTLTIQRTQQEDSAVYLCASSSQPGVEQFFGPGTRLTVL.

The chain employs TRBV6-1 and TRBJ1-1; D is uncertain. Trimming pared 2 bases from V and 7 bases from J, leaving 11 bases between. The germline gives CDR1 MNHNS, CDR2 SASEGT. CDR3 length: 13 amino acids. DNA of the CDR3: TGTGCCAGCAGTGAAAGGTTAGGACTTGAAGCTTTCTTT. Its translation is CASSERLGLEAFF.

The chain's CDR3 is CATKGLIGSYEQYF. The CDR3 nucleotides read TGTGCCACCAAGGGACTAATCGGATCCTACGAGCAGTACTTC. The chain uses TRBV19 and TRBJ2-7; TRBD2 aligns across 7 bases. The junction had 10 bases not matched to a gene; V was cut back by 10 bases and J by 1 base. CDR1 is LNHDA and CDR2 is SQIVND in the germline V gene (reference sequence). CDR3 length: 14 amino acids.

On this clone: Other DNA variants within this sample encode the same CDR3. V usage is TRBV6-2 or TRBV6-3 and J usage is TRBJ1-5, with D perhaps TRBD1 (6 bases). V lost 2 bases and J lost 2, with 10 bases in between. The CDR3 contains 15 residues. Germline V gene data show CDR1 as MNHEY and CDR2 as SVGEGT. The CDR3 protein is CASSYGGAGNQPQHF. The CDR3 DNA is TGTGCCAGCAGTTACGGGGGCGCGGGCAATCAGCCCCAGCATTTT.

The genes are TRBV7-9 and TRBJ1-1, with unresolved D. Germline loops: CDR1 SEHNR, CDR2 FQNEAQ (reference sequence). This CDR3 has 12 amino acids. The germline V and J ends were trimmed by 5 bases and 5 bases, with 9 bases remaining between them. The CDR3 loop reads CASSQHDTEAFF. The DNA for the CDR3 is TGTGCCAGCAGCCAACACGATACTGAAGCTTTCTTT.

The rearrangement uses TRBV7-2 and TRBJ1-2, with D possibly TRBD1 on 5 matching bases. V was shortened by 1 base and J by 8 bases, with 14 bases between the two germline ends. CDR1 SGHTA and CDR2 FQGNSA come from the germline V gene. The CDR3 spans 14 residues. The CDR3 DNA follows: TGTGCCAGCAGCTTAGAGGGCAGGGTGAAAGGCTACACCTTC. Translation: CASSLEGRVKGYTF. Full variable domain (remainder filled in from reference TRBV7-2 and TRBJ1-2): GAGVSQSPSNKVTEKGKDVELRCDPISGHTALYWYRQSLGQGLEFLIYFQGNSAPDKSGLPSDRFSAERTGGSVSTLTIQRTQQEDSAVYLCASSLEGRVKGYTFGSGTRLTVV.

V gene TRBV2 combines with J gene TRBJ2-3, with D maybe TRBD2 (6 bases). This CDR3 comprises 15 residues. The V gene's germline CDR1 is SNHLY and CDR2 FYNNEI. With 5 bases removed from V and 1 base from J, the gap between germline ends came to 13 bases. In nucleotides, the CDR3 is TGTGCCAGCAGTCAGAGCGGAGGGGGCACAGATACGCAGTATTTT. Residues: CASSQSGGGTDTQYF.

This clone was observed many times. The rearrangement joins TRBV29-1 to TRBJ2-2, with D possibly matching TRBD1 (5 bases). Germline loops: CDR1 SQVTM, CDR2 ANQGSEA. The V gene lost 0 bases and the J gene lost 7 bases, with 21 bases spanning the gap. The CDR3 contains 17 residues. In nucleotides, the CDR3 is TGCAGCGTTGAAGACCCCCACGCAGGGTTAGGTTTCGGGGAGCTGTTTTTT. Translation gives CSVEDPHAGLGFGELFF.

The chain employs TRBV2 and TRBJ1-1; 9 bases line up with TRBD1. CDR1 is SNHLY, CDR2 FYNNEI, per germline. Trimming at V came to 7 bases and at J to 5 bases, leaving 8 bases not matched to a gene. This CDR3 has 14 amino acids. In nucleotides, the CDR3 is TGTGCCAGCAAGGCCGGGACAGGGAAGACTGAAGCTTTCTTT. Translating it yields CASKAGTGKTEAFF. The complete variable domain, with remaining parts taken from reference TRBV2 and TRBJ1-1, reads EPEVTQTPSHQVTQMGQEVILRCVPISNHLYFYWYRQILGQKVEFLVSFYNNEISEKSEIFDDQFSVERPDGSNFTLKIRSTKLEDSAMYFCASKAGTGKTEAFFGQGTRLTVV.

This chain connects TRBV25-1 to TRBJ2-1; a possible D gene is TRBD2 (5 bases). CDR3 length: 16 residues. Trimming took off 3 bases at V and 3 bases at J, with 15 bases between the two ends. Germline V gives CDR1 MGHDK, CDR2 SYGVNS. CDR3 nucleotide sequence: TGTGCCAGCAGTGAGAAGTTCGGGGTTCGCTACAATGAGCAGTTCTTC. It codes for CASSEKFGVRYNEQFF.

This clone occurred once. The CDR3 sequence: CASSLAGLAGDETQYF. DNA of the CDR3: TGTGCCAGCAGCTTAGCGGGACTAGCGGGGGATGAGACCCAGTACTTC. The rearrangement links TRBV7-2 to TRBJ2-5; TRBD2 agrees at 14 bases. The junction had 2 bases not matched to a gene; V was cut back by 0 bases and J by 5 bases. From germline, CDR1 is SGHTA and CDR2 FQGNSA. This CDR3 comprises 16 residues.

This chain joins TRBV29-1 and TRBJ2-1; D is possibly TRBD1 (6 bases). The CDR3 is 13 residues long. From germline, CDR1 is SQVTM and CDR2 ANQGSEA. V lost 6 bases and J lost 3, with 12 bases in between. The CDR3 loop reads CSVVKDSYNEQFF. The CDR3, as DNA: TGCAGCGTCGTTAAGGACAGCTACAATGAGCAGTTCTTC.

V usage is TRBV30 and J usage is TRBJ2-5; possible D gene TRBD2, 5 bases. Trimming took 4 bases from V and 1 from J, leaving 13 bases between them. CDR1 and CDR2 (germline): GTSNPN, SVGIG (reference sequence). The CDR3 contains 14 residues. This chain's CDR3 is CAWIRPGFQETQYF. The CDR3, as DNA: TGTGCCTGGATCCGTCCGGGGTTCCAAGAGACCCAGTACTTC.